The present T cell receptor beta chain was sequenced within a study of blood T cell repertoires in COVID-19. As handled by the study authors: Amplification with reference gene primers provided the estimates of nucleated cell counts. Using immunoSEQ multiplex PCR, the repertoire was profiled, and TCRdb retains in-frame clones only, with some absent. V, J and clone size reflect that table, while D and trimming were determined from the DNA. This table holds around 270,000 clones, 88% found once. Sequencing was carried out using PBMCs or T cells enriched from blood (not recorded which). The receptor's source is a woman in her thirties or forties who had been exposed to COVID-19.

The DNA of the CDR3 is TGTGCCAGCAGCCAAGATCGGGTAGCTTTCTTT. The encoded protein is CASSQDRVAFF. The chain uses TRBV3-1 (or the pseudogene TRBV3-2) and TRBJ1-1; D ambiguous. This CDR3 spans 11 amino acids. The V and J ends lost 0 bases and 10 bases respectively, with 6 bases between them. Germline V CDR1 and CDR2: LGHDT, YNNKEL (reference sequence).